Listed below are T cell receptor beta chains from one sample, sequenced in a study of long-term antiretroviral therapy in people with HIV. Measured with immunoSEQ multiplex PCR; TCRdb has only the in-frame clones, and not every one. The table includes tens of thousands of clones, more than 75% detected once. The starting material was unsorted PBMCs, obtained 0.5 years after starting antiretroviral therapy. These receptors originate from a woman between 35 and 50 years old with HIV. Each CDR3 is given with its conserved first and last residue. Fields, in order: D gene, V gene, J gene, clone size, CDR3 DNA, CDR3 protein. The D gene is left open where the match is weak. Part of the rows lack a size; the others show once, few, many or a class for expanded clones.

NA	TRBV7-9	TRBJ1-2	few	TGTGCCAGCAGCTTCAAGCTTGGGGATGGCTACACCTTC	CASSFKLGDGYTF
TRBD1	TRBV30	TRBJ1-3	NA	TGTGCCTGGAGGGCGGACAGGGGTCCAGGAAACACCATATATTTT	CAWRADRGPGNTIYF
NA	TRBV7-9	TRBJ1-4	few	TGTGCCAGCAGCCGAGAGGCACCAGGTGCAACTAATGAAAAACTGTTTTTT	CASSREAPGATNEKLFF
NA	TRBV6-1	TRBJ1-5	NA	TGTGCCAGCGTAGGGAAGGGGGGGTCCAATCAGCCCCAGCATTTT	CASVGKGGSNQPQHF
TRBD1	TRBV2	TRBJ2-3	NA	TGTGCCAGAGCGTTAGGACAGGGAATAGATACGCAGTATTTT	CARALGQGIDTQYF
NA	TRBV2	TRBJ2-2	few	TGTGCCAGCAGTGAATTCGGACTACCGAACACCGGGGAGCTGTTTTTT	CASSEFGLPNTGELFF
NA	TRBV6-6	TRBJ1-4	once	TGTGCCAGCAGGGACGGACAAGTTGAAAAACTGTTTTTT	CASRDGQVEKLFF
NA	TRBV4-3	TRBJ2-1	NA	TGCGCCAGCAGCCAAGAAGCGGTGGAATCTTACAATGAGCAGTTCTTC	CASSQEAVESYNEQFF
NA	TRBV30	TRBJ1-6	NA	TGTGCCTGGAGTCCTGGAGCCCTTGGGTATAATTCACCCCTCCACTTT	CAWSPGALGYNSPLHF
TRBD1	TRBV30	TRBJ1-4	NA	TGTGCCTGGAGTGTAGAAGGGGGCTGGGTCGAAAAACTGTTTTTT	CAWSVEGGWVEKLFF
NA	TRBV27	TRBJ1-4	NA	TGTGCCAGCAGTGAAAAGGGGAGATCGAATGAAAAACTGTTTTTT	CASSEKGRSNEKLFF
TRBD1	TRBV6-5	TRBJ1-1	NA	TGTGCCAGCAGCTTAGGGACAGGGAATTATGAAGCTTTCTTT	CASSLGTGNYEAFF
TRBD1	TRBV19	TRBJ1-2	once	TGTGCCAGTAGCCTCGGGACAGGGCTAATCAGACAATATGGCTACACCTTC	CASSLGTGLIRQYGYTF
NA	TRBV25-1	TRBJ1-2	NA	TGTGCCAGCAGTGAATCAGGTGGGGGGGCGCGGGGCTACACCTTC	CASSESGGGARGYTF
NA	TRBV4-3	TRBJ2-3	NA	TGCGCCAGCAGCCAAGATCCCCCCAGGCAGGACCCCCGGACAGATACGCAGTATTTT	CASSQDPPRQDPRTDTQYF
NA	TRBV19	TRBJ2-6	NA	TGTGCCAGTAGTATCCCGCGAACAGGATCTGGGGCCAACGTCCTGACTTTC	CASSIPRTGSGANVLTF
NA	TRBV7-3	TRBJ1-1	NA	TGTGCCAGCAGTCGGGGACTGAACACTGAAGCTTTCTTT	CASSRGLNTEAFF
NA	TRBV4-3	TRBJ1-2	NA	TGCGCCAGCAGCCAAGAAAGGGGGAACTATGGCTACACCTTC	CASSQERGNYGYTF
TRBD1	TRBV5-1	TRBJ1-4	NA	TGCGCCAGCAGCTTGAACACAGGGGTGACTAATGAAAAACTGTTTTTT	CASSLNTGVTNEKLFF
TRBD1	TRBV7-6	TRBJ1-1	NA	TGTGCCAGCAGCTTAGGAGGGACAGGGGGGGGGTATACTGAAGCTTTCTTT	CASSLGGTGGGYTEAFF
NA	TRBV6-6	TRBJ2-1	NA	TGTGCCAGCAACTCCCCCGGGGCCTCCTACAATGAGCAGTTCTTC	CASNSPGASYNEQFF
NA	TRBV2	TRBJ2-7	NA	TGTGCCAGCAGTGCGGGCCAGTACGAGCAGTACTTC	CASSAGQYEQYF
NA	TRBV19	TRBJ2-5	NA	TGTGCCAGTAGTATCCGGGGGGCCGAGGGGGACCAGTACTTC	CASSIRGAEGDQYF
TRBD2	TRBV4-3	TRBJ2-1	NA	TGCGCCAGCAGCCCAACGCTTGGCGGGGGGGAATACAATGAGCAGTTCTTC	CASSPTLGGGEYNEQFF
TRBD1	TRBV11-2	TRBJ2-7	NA	TGTGCCAGCAGCTCTCGGACAGGGGGCTACGAGCAGTACTTC	CASSSRTGGYEQYF
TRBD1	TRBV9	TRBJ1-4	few	TGTGCCAGCAGCGGGGAACAGGGGGCGGGGGAAAAACTGTTTTTT	CASSGEQGAGEKLFF
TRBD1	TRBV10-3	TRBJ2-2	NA	TGTGCCATCAGTAGAACAGGGGGGAAAAGCACCGGGGAGCTGTTTTTT	CAISRTGGKSTGELFF
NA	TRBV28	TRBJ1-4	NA	TGTGCCAGCAGTTTCGACAGTTCCAATGAAAAACTGTTTTTT	CASSFDSSNEKLFF
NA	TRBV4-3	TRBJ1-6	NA	TGCGCCAGCAGCCAAGAGGCGGCAGGCCCTTCGCCCCTCCACTTT	CASSQEAAGPSPLHF
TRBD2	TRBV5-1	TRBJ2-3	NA	TGCGCCAGCAGCGCCGATACGGGACTAGGATCGCCAGATACGCAGTATTTT	CASSADTGLGSPDTQYF
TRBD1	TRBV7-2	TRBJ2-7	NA	TGTGCCAGCAGCTTAGTGGACAGGACCTCCTACGAGCAGTACTTC	CASSLVDRTSYEQYF
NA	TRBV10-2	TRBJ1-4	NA	TGCGCCAGCAGTACCACCGGGACAACGGCAGGGCCTGAAAAACTGTTTTTT	CASSTTGTTAGPEKLFF